This TCR beta chain was recovered during a study of T cell repertoires in cytomegalovirus infection. Study at large: CMV infection and matching HLA type were both indicated by public TCR beta signatures.

Turning to this clonotype: Its antigen is not identified.

The V gene's germline CDR1 is MNHEY and CDR2 SVGAGI. The V and J ends lost 1 base and 5 bases, in that order; junction bases with no gene match: 5. This CDR3 is built from 15 residues. TCRdb analysed the reads with MiXCR anew, one entry per CDR3 protein. Here the sample spans about 830,000 distinct CDR3 sequences, around a third being singletons. The source material was cultured CD8+ T cells from PBMCs, sampled from culture after CMV antigen stimulation. The V gene is TRBV6-5, the J gene TRBJ2-5, with 9 bases identical to TRBD2. This clonotype originated in a human donor in good health (CMV status not recorded). Some clones in this sample may be carry-over from other donors' samples. CDR3: CASSYFAGGLETQYF. In nucleotides, the CDR3 is TGTGCCAGCAGTTACTTTGCGGGGGGGCTTGAGACCCAGTACTTC.